Listed below are T cell receptor beta chains from one sample, sequenced in a study of control samples from healthy donors and cancer patients. TCRdb keeps only in-frame clones here, not all; method: immunoSEQ multiplex PCR. Here the sample spans roughly 120,000 clones, over 85% being singletons. Sequencing was performed on blood. All receptors come from a man aged 30 to 39 in good health. Both conserved end residues are trimmed from each CDR3. The order of the fields is V gene, J gene, CDR3 protein.

V: TRBV21-1
J: TRBJ2-7
CDR3: RARDRGLGEQY

V: TRBV27
J: TRBJ1-2
CDR3: ASSLLGTRLYGYT

V: TRBV4-1
J: TRBJ1-6
CDR3: ASSHSDRGNSPLH

V: TRBV20-1
J: TRBJ1-5
CDR3: SASYGNQPQH

V: TRBV6-1
J: TRBJ1-4
CDR3: ASSEYWDRGYEKLF

V: TRBV19
J: TRBJ1-5
CDR3: ASRDRNQPQH

V: TRBV19
J: TRBJ2-1
CDR3: ATGTKAYNEQF

V: TRBV5-1
J: TRBJ2-3
CDR3: ASSLVPSTDTQY

V: TRBV5-8
J: TRBJ2-2
CDR3: ASTLRDSRTGELF

V: TRBV24-1
J: TRBJ2-3
CDR3: ATRSLDSTDTQY

V: TRBV14
J: TRBJ2-2
CDR3: ASSLVAPGELF

V: TRBV3-1/TRBV3-2
J: TRBJ2-5
CDR3: ASSQVAETQY

V: TRBV19
J: TRBJ2-1
CDR3: ASSIVGGYNEQF

V: TRBV27
J: TRBJ2-4
CDR3: ASSRAGGVLRNIQY

V: TRBV27
J: TRBJ1-1
CDR3: ASSSTENTEAF

V: TRBV3-1/TRBV3-2
J: TRBJ1-2
CDR3: ASSPDRDYGYT

V: TRBV7-2
J: TRBJ1-1
CDR3: ASSFSSVSTEAF

V: TRBV29-1
J: TRBJ1-1
CDR3: SVQGQPVEAF

V: TRBV28
J: TRBJ2-7
CDR3: ASSLTLAGELTEQY

V: TRBV11-2
J: TRBJ2-2
CDR3: ASSLEPREALF

V: TRBV19
J: TRBJ2-3
CDR3: ASSTDRLRGTDTQY

V: TRBV5-1
J: TRBJ1-2
CDR3: ASIGVNGYT

V: TRBV5-1
J: TRBJ2-1
CDR3: ASRQSSGGSYNEQF

V: TRBV27
J: TRBJ2-1
CDR3: ASSSGQGEF

V: TRBV6-1
J: TRBJ2-3
CDR3: ASSEARRGKADTQY

V: TRBV27
J: TRBJ2-3
CDR3: ASSPGLAGTDTQY

V: TRBV2
J: TRBJ2-4
CDR3: ASVPGTGFLLAKNIQY

V: TRBV6-1
J: TRBJ1-2
CDR3: ASSEADNYGYT

V: TRBV2
J: TRBJ1-5
CDR3: ASRGWQNQPQH

V: TRBV11-2
J: TRBJ2-1
CDR3: ASSRDSIYNEQF

V: TRBV28
J: TRBJ1-3
CDR3: ASSLRTRRNTIY

V: TRBV11-2
J: TRBJ1-3
CDR3: ASSPLQGGSGNTIY

V: TRBV15
J: TRBJ2-1
CDR3: ATDPYVQGGNEQF

V: TRBV7-9
J: TRBJ2-3
CDR3: ASSPPLGRSTDTQY

V: TRBV20-1
J: TRBJ2-1
CDR3: SARVGGEQF

V: TRBV6-4
J: TRBJ2-1
CDR3: ASSVGTSGGNEQF

V: TRBV19
J: TRBJ1-5
CDR3: ASSITAGGNQPQH

V: TRBV4-1
J: TRBJ1-2
CDR3: ASSHEGVYGYT

V: TRBV28
J: TRBJ1-1
CDR3: ASSLERDTRLKGF

V: TRBV4-1
J: TRBJ2-2
CDR3: ASSRALDRNTGELF